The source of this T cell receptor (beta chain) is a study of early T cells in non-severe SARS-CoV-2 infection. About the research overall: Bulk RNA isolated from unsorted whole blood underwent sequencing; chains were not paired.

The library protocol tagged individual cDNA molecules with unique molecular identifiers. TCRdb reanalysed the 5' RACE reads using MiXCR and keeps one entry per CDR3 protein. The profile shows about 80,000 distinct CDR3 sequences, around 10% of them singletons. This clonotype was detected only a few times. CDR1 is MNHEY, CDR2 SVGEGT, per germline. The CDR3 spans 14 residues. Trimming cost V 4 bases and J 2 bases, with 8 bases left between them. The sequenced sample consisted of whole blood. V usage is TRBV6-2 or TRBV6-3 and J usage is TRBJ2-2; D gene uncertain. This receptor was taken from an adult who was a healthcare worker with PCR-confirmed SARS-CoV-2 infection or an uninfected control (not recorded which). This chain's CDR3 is CASSSTPNTGELFF. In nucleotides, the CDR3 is TGTGCCAGCAGTTCGACACCTAACACCGGGGAGCTGTTTTTT.